Listed below are T cell receptor beta chains from one sample, sequenced in a study of blood T cell repertoires in COVID-19. Produced via immunoSEQ multiplex PCR; TCRdb's table is partial and in-frame only. The sample yields about 13,000 clones, over 75% seen once. Sequenced: peripheral blood. Source of these receptors: a human donor in a cohort sampled during active COVID-19. Both conserved end residues are part of each CDR3. Each record gives: CDR3 protein, CDR3 DNA, D gene, V gene, J gene, clone size. A D gene is named only where the DNA matches it firmly. The size of a clone is reported for some rows only, either as once, few or many, or as a class for expanded clones.

cdr3_aa: CASSQAAWGPSGANVLTF
cdr3_nt: TGCGCCAGCAGCCAAGCGGCCTGGGGGCCATCTGGGGCCAACGTCCTGACTTTC
d_call: NA
v_call: TRBV4-3
j_call: TRBJ2-6
clone_size: NA

cdr3_aa: CASSEGENTQYF
cdr3_nt: TGCGCCAGCAGCGAGGGGGAGAATACGCAGTATTTT
d_call: NA
v_call: TRBV4-3
j_call: TRBJ2-3
clone_size: NA

cdr3_aa: CASSQTGTGAHYTF
cdr3_nt: TGTGCCAGCTCACAAACCGGGACAGGGGCACACTACACCTTC
d_call: TRBD1
v_call: TRBV18
j_call: TRBJ1-2
clone_size: NA

cdr3_aa: CASSAARDSPYEQYF
cdr3_nt: TGTGCCAGCAGCGCCGCCCGGGACTCCCCCTACGAGCAGTACTTC
d_call: NA
v_call: TRBV5-6
j_call: TRBJ2-7
clone_size: NA

cdr3_aa: CASSQVGDTGELFF
cdr3_nt: TGTGCCAGCAGCCAAGTCGGGGACACCGGGGAGCTGTTTTTT
d_call: NA
v_call: TRBV3-1/TRBV3-2
j_call: TRBJ2-2
clone_size: NA

cdr3_aa: CASSESGNRAKNIQYF
cdr3_nt: TGCGCCAGCAGTGAGTCCGGGAATAGGGCCAAAAACATTCAGTACTTC
d_call: NA
v_call: TRBV10-2
j_call: TRBJ2-4
clone_size: NA

cdr3_aa: CASSVGTGTDTQYF
cdr3_nt: TGCGCCAGCAGCGTGGGGACAGGCACAGATACGCAGTATTTT
d_call: TRBD1
v_call: TRBV5-1
j_call: TRBJ2-3
clone_size: NA

cdr3_aa: CASSKGGTPTGNTIYF
cdr3_nt: TGTGCCAGCAGCAAAGGCGGGACGCCAACAGGAAACACCATATATTTT
d_call: NA
v_call: TRBV21-1
j_call: TRBJ1-3
clone_size: large

cdr3_aa: CASSQGLAPFEQYF
cdr3_nt: TGTGCCAGCAGCCAGGGACTAGCCCCGTTCGAGCAGTACTTC
d_call: TRBD2
v_call: TRBV3-1/TRBV3-2
j_call: TRBJ2-7
clone_size: few

cdr3_aa: CASSLAGDQPQHF
cdr3_nt: TGCGCCAGCAGCTTGGCAGGGGATCAGCCCCAGCATTTT
d_call: NA
v_call: TRBV5-1
j_call: TRBJ1-5
clone_size: NA

cdr3_aa: CASAPMGQGFRYGYTF
cdr3_nt: TGTGCCAGCGCACCGATGGGGCAGGGATTCCGCTATGGCTACACCTTC
d_call: NA
v_call: TRBV5-6
j_call: TRBJ1-2
clone_size: NA

cdr3_aa: CAISESSLSGGSYNEQFF
cdr3_nt: TGTGCCATCAGTGAGTCTTCCCTTTCCGGGGGCTCCTACAATGAGCAGTTCTTC
d_call: NA
v_call: TRBV10-3
j_call: TRBJ2-1
clone_size: NA

cdr3_aa: CASSLAFLNTGELFF
cdr3_nt: TGTGCCAGCAGCTTGGCCTTCCTCAACACCGGGGAGCTGTTTTTT
d_call: NA
v_call: TRBV5-6
j_call: TRBJ2-2
clone_size: few

cdr3_aa: CASSHPEPGGLDTQYF
cdr3_nt: TGCGCCAGCAGCCATCCGGAACCGGGGGGGCTGGATACGCAGTATTTT
d_call: TRBD2
v_call: TRBV4-3
j_call: TRBJ2-3
clone_size: NA

cdr3_aa: CASSLTLAGGSYEQYF
cdr3_nt: TGTGCCAGCAGCTTAACCCTAGCGGGGGGGTCCTACGAGCAGTACTTC
d_call: TRBD2
v_call: TRBV7-2
j_call: TRBJ2-7
clone_size: NA

cdr3_aa: CASSLVASGTDTQYF
cdr3_nt: TGTGCCAGCAGCTTGGTAGCCAGCGGCACAGATACGCAGTATTTT
d_call: NA
v_call: TRBV5-6
j_call: TRBJ2-3
clone_size: NA

cdr3_aa: CASSYPTSQETQYF
cdr3_nt: TGTGCCAGCAGTTACCCGACTAGCCAAGAGACCCAGTACTTC
d_call: NA
v_call: TRBV6-6
j_call: TRBJ2-5
clone_size: NA

cdr3_aa: CASSLINGEQFF
cdr3_nt: TGTGCCAGCAGCTTAATCAACGGGGAGCAGTTCTTC
d_call: NA
v_call: TRBV7-9
j_call: TRBJ2-1
clone_size: NA

cdr3_aa: CASSARTSNEQFF
cdr3_nt: TGTGCCAGCAGTGCCCGAACTAGCAATGAGCAGTTCTTC
d_call: NA
v_call: TRBV27
j_call: TRBJ2-1
clone_size: NA

cdr3_aa: CASSLDSGSNQPQHF
cdr3_nt: TGCGCCAGCAGCTTGGATTCAGGTAGCAATCAGCCCCAGCATTTT
d_call: NA
v_call: TRBV5-1
j_call: TRBJ1-5
clone_size: NA

cdr3_aa: CATSDVPGGQETQYF
cdr3_nt: TGTGCCACCAGTGATGTCCCGGGGGGACAAGAGACCCAGTACTTC
d_call: TRBD2
v_call: TRBV24-1
j_call: TRBJ2-5
clone_size: NA

cdr3_aa: CASSPESLNEQFF
cdr3_nt: TGCGCCAGCAGCCCTGAATCCCTAAATGAGCAGTTCTTC
d_call: NA
v_call: TRBV5-1
j_call: TRBJ2-1
clone_size: NA

cdr3_aa: CASSDDPRDPLNTEAFF
cdr3_nt: TGTGCCAGCAGTGACGACCCCAGGGATCCCCTGAACACTGAAGCTTTCTTT
d_call: NA
v_call: TRBV6-4
j_call: TRBJ1-1
clone_size: NA

cdr3_aa: CASSVSASGESYEQYF
cdr3_nt: TGTGCCAGCAGCGTATCGGCTAGCGGGGAGTCCTACGAGCAGTACTTC
d_call: TRBD2
v_call: TRBV9
j_call: TRBJ2-7
clone_size: NA

cdr3_aa: CASSYTGPYSNQPQHF
cdr3_nt: TGTGCCAGCAGCTATACAGGACCTTATAGCAATCAGCCCCAGCATTTT
d_call: NA
v_call: TRBV7-2
j_call: TRBJ1-5
clone_size: few

cdr3_aa: CAISAGSGTSGVYSYEQYF
cdr3_nt: TGTGCCATCAGTGCCGGCTCCGGGACTAGCGGGGTATACTCCTACGAGCAGTACTTC
d_call: TRBD2
v_call: TRBV10-3
j_call: TRBJ2-7
clone_size: NA

cdr3_aa: CASSLRQGAETQYF
cdr3_nt: TGTGCCAGCAGCCTCAGACAGGGAGCGGAGACCCAGTACTTC
d_call: TRBD1
v_call: TRBV3-1/TRBV3-2
j_call: TRBJ2-5
clone_size: NA

cdr3_aa: CAISERGTGGGYEQYF
cdr3_nt: TGTGCCATCAGTGAGCGCGGGACAGGGGGCGGGTACGAGCAGTACTTC
d_call: TRBD1
v_call: TRBV10-3
j_call: TRBJ2-7
clone_size: once

cdr3_aa: CASSTGNGELFF
cdr3_nt: TGTGCCAGCAGCACCGGTAACGGGGAGCTGTTTTTT
d_call: NA
v_call: TRBV7-3
j_call: TRBJ2-2
clone_size: NA

cdr3_aa: CASSEAPGGKLAKNIQYF
cdr3_nt: TGTGCCAGCAGTGAAGCCCCGGGGGGGAAGTTAGCCAAAAACATTCAGTACTTC
d_call: TRBD2
v_call: TRBV6-1
j_call: TRBJ2-4
clone_size: NA

cdr3_aa: CASMGTSGSYEQYF
cdr3_nt: TGCGCCAGCATGGGGACTAGCGGCTCCTACGAGCAGTACTTC
d_call: TRBD2
v_call: TRBV5-1
j_call: TRBJ2-7
clone_size: NA

cdr3_aa: CASSGGGARINQPQHF
cdr3_nt: TGTGCCAGCAGTGGCGGGGGGGCCCGGATCAATCAGCCCCAGCATTTT
d_call: NA
v_call: TRBV2
j_call: TRBJ1-5
clone_size: NA

cdr3_aa: CASSLRVGYEQYF
cdr3_nt: TGCGCCAGCAGCCTGCGTGTCGGCTACGAGCAGTACTTC
d_call: NA
v_call: TRBV5-1
j_call: TRBJ2-7
clone_size: NA

cdr3_aa: CAISVASGEETQYF
cdr3_nt: TGTGCCATCAGTGTGGCTAGCGGGGAAGAGACCCAGTACTTC
d_call: TRBD2
v_call: TRBV10-3
j_call: TRBJ2-5
clone_size: NA

cdr3_aa: CASSVAPGSQETQYF
cdr3_nt: TGTGCCAGCAGCGTAGCCCCGGGGTCCCAAGAGACCCAGTACTTC
d_call: NA
v_call: TRBV9
j_call: TRBJ2-5
clone_size: NA

cdr3_aa: CASSEGGTSGGAYNEQFF
cdr3_nt: TGTGCCAGCAGTGAAGGAGGGACTAGCGGGGGGGCTTACAATGAGCAGTTCTTC
d_call: TRBD2
v_call: TRBV2
j_call: TRBJ2-1
clone_size: NA

cdr3_aa: CASSPGGLNEKLFF
cdr3_nt: TGCGCCAGCAGCCCCGGAGGACTTAATGAAAAACTGTTTTTT
d_call: NA
v_call: TRBV10-1
j_call: TRBJ1-4
clone_size: NA

cdr3_aa: CASSQQGSAYNEQFF
cdr3_nt: TGTGCCAGCAGCCAACAGGGGTCAGCCTACAATGAGCAGTTCTTC
d_call: TRBD1
v_call: TRBV11-3
j_call: TRBJ2-1
clone_size: NA

cdr3_aa: CASSLGGYEQYF
cdr3_nt: TGCGCCAGCAGCTTAGGAGGCTACGAGCAGTACTTC
d_call: NA
v_call: TRBV5-1
j_call: TRBJ2-7
clone_size: NA

cdr3_aa: CASLPGTGLYEQYF
cdr3_nt: TGTGCCAGCCTCCCCGGGACAGGGCTTTACGAGCAGTACTTC
d_call: TRBD1
v_call: TRBV2
j_call: TRBJ2-7
clone_size: NA

cdr3_aa: CASSPQLGRQGAEQYF
cdr3_nt: TGCGCCAGCAGCCCCCAGCTTGGTCGTCAGGGGGCCGAGCAGTACTTC
d_call: TRBD1
v_call: TRBV5-1
j_call: TRBJ2-7
clone_size: NA

cdr3_aa: CASSLDGGNDEQFF
cdr3_nt: TGTGCCAGCAGCTTAGACGGGGGGAACGATGAGCAGTTCTTC
d_call: TRBD2
v_call: TRBV11-3
j_call: TRBJ2-1
clone_size: NA

cdr3_aa: CAWSARLAGETQYF
cdr3_nt: TGTGCCTGGAGCGCTAGACTAGCTGGGGAGACCCAGTACTTC
d_call: TRBD2
v_call: TRBV30
j_call: TRBJ2-5
clone_size: NA

cdr3_aa: CASSDRGVYEQYF
cdr3_nt: TGTGCCAGCAGTGACAGGGGTGTCTACGAGCAGTACTTC
d_call: TRBD1
v_call: TRBV28
j_call: TRBJ2-7
clone_size: once

cdr3_aa: CASSERIYAGGYTF
cdr3_nt: TGTGCCAGCAGTGAACGAATTTACGCGGGCGGCTACACCTTC
d_call: NA
v_call: TRBV2
j_call: TRBJ1-2
clone_size: NA

cdr3_aa: CASSFMGALSTDTQYF
cdr3_nt: TGTGCCAGCAGCTTCATGGGGGCCCTTAGCACAGATACGCAGTATTTT
d_call: NA
v_call: TRBV7-2
j_call: TRBJ2-3
clone_size: once

cdr3_aa: CASTVRAGFPQHF
cdr3_nt: TGTGCCAGCACGGTGAGGGCCGGGTTCCCCCAGCATTTT
d_call: NA
v_call: TRBV27
j_call: TRBJ1-5
clone_size: NA

cdr3_aa: CASRIVGQGYLSFF
cdr3_nt: TGTGCCAGCAGAATCGTTGGACAGGGTTACTTGTCTTTCTTT
d_call: TRBD1
v_call: TRBV2
j_call: TRBJ1-1
clone_size: NA

cdr3_aa: CASSTGTSGGRNTQYF
cdr3_nt: TGTGCCAGCAGCACCGGGACTAGCGGGGGGAGGAATACGCAGTATTTT
d_call: TRBD2
v_call: TRBV2
j_call: TRBJ2-3
clone_size: NA

cdr3_aa: CASSLPGLDGHEQFF
cdr3_nt: TGTGCCAGCAGCTTACCGGGACTAGATGGCCATGAGCAGTTCTTC
d_call: TRBD2
v_call: TRBV27
j_call: TRBJ2-1
clone_size: NA

cdr3_aa: CASSSDRVLTDTQYF
cdr3_nt: TGTGCCAGCAGTTCCGACAGGGTCCTCACAGATACGCAGTATTTT
d_call: TRBD1
v_call: TRBV11-3
j_call: TRBJ2-3
clone_size: NA

cdr3_aa: CASSPLDRGFNEQFF
cdr3_nt: TGTGCCAGCAGCCCGTTGGACAGGGGATTTAATGAGCAGTTCTTC
d_call: TRBD1
v_call: TRBV11-2
j_call: TRBJ2-1
clone_size: NA